The present TCR beta chain was sequenced within a study of CD8+ T cells in alopecia areata. Across the whole study: Tofacitinib administration to treated patients was oral, at 5 to 10 mg twice daily. A 6-month period off drug followed tofacitinib, which lasted 6 to 18 months.

The treatment is: oral pan-JAK inhibitor, 5-10 mg twice daily. This clone showed up just a few times. Germline CDR1 reads SGHTA; CDR2 reads FQGNSA. The CDR3 runs to 11 residues. Trimming left V 8 bases short and J 3 bases short, with 8 bases between. Extracted RNA was reverse transcribed into cDNA, the sequencing template. Using immunoSEQ multiplex PCR, the repertoire was profiled, and TCRdb retains in-frame clones only, with some absent. The data show about 180,000 clones, approximately 55% seen once. The TCR comes from a human donor with alopecia areata. V is TRBV7-2 and J is TRBJ2-7; D unclear. The sequencing used CD8+ T cells sorted from blood, collected at week 24, from a patient treated with tofacitinib. The CDR3 here is CASLGGYEQYF. In DNA, the CDR3 is TGTGCCAGCCTGGGTGGCTACGAGCAGTACTTC.